These T cell receptor beta chains were read from a single sample in a study of blood T cell repertoires in COVID-19. Profiling relied on immunoSEQ multiplex PCR, and the TCRdb table lists in-frame clones only, not all of them. The table has about 73,000 clones, 65% to 85% seen once. Sequencing was carried out using peripheral blood. The receptors originated from a human donor in a cohort sampled during active COVID-19. Both conserved end residues are part of each CDR3. The D gene is left open where the match is weak. Rows may omit the clone size; those that give it use once, few, many or a size class.

clone_size j_call cdr3_length v_call d_call cdr3_nt cdr3_aa
. TRBJ1-1 15 TRBV11-3 . TGTGCCAGCAGCCCGATGGTTGGGTGGCGGACTGAAGCTTTCTTT CASSPMVGWRTEAFF
once TRBJ2-3 14 TRBV7-3 . TGTGCCAGCAGCCGTAACCGAGCCCCGGATACGCAGTATTTT CASSRNRAPDTQYF
. TRBJ1-1 19 TRBV5-5 TRBD1 TGTGCCAGCAGCTTGTCCCCCGGGACAGGACGTGTTGAGCGTTGGGAAGCTTTCTTT CASSLSPGTGRVERWEAFF
. TRBJ2-2 14 TRBV2 . TGTGCCAGCATACAGAGAGGGGGCACCGGGGAGCTGTTTTTT CASIQRGGTGELFF
. TRBJ2-3 15 TRBV11-1 . TGTGCCAGCAGCTTAGCGGGAGATAGCACAGATACGCAGTATTTT CASSLAGDSTDTQYF
. TRBJ2-5 16 TRBV27 . TGTGCCAGCAGTGGAGGGGGGGCTTCCAGAGGGGAGACCCAGTACTTC CASSGGGASRGETQYF
. TRBJ1-6 15 TRBV6-1 TRBD1 TGTGCCAGCAGTGAACTAGACAGGGTTAATTCACCCCTCCACTTT CASSELDRVNSPLHF
. TRBJ2-5 16 TRBV4-1 TRBD2 TGCGCCAGCAGCCAATGGGCTAGCGGGGGCCAAGAGACCCAGTACTTC CASSQWASGGQETQYF
. TRBJ2-4 17 TRBV21-1 . TGTGCCAGCAGCTCTCCCGCTGGGACAGCGCTTCAAAACATTCAGTACTTC CASSSPAGTALQNIQYF
. TRBJ2-3 17 TRBV15 TRBD2 TGTGCCACCAGCAGAGGGTTTCCGGGGCTAGCGGCAGATACGCAGTATTTT CATSRGFPGLAADTQYF
. TRBJ2-5 15 TRBV6-5 TRBD1 TGTGCCAGCAGTTACCCGGGACAGTACCAAGAGACCCAGTACTTC CASSYPGQYQETQYF
. TRBJ2-1 16 TRBV4-3 TRBD1 TGCGCCAGCAGCCAAGGGTACAGGGGCTTCTACAATGAGCAGTTCTTC CASSQGYRGFYNEQFF
once TRBJ2-1 15 TRBV5-1 . TGCGCCAGCAGCTTAAGGAAATCAGCGGTCAATGAGCAGTTCTTC CASSLRKSAVNEQFF
. TRBJ1-6 19 TRBV10-2 . TGCGCCAGCAGCGGACCCACAGGGCCGGGGGGCTCCTATAATTCACCCCTCCACTTT CASSGPTGPGGSYNSPLHF
. TRBJ2-2 14 TRBV7-9 . TGTGCCAGCAGCGGACGGGGGAACACCGGGGAGCTGTTTTTT CASSGRGNTGELFF
. TRBJ2-7 14 TRBV7-2 . TGTGCCAGCAGCTTAGTCATGGGCCCCTACGAGCAGTACTTC CASSLVMGPYEQYF
once TRBJ2-3 14 TRBV4-1 . TGCGCCAGCAGCCGGGCACAGCCCACAGATACGCAGTATTTT CASSRAQPTDTQYF
. TRBJ2-7 15 TRBV9 . TGTGCCAGCAGCGTAGTTCCAGGCGATCTCTACGAGCAGTACTTC CASSVVPGDLYEQYF
. TRBJ1-2 14 TRBV3-1/TRBV3-2 . TGTGCCAGCAGCTCGCAGTCAGGGGCTGGTGGCTACACCTTC CASSSQSGAGGYTF
. TRBJ1-6 15 TRBV4-1 TRBD1 TGCGCCAGCAGCCAAGCCGGGACAGGGGGTTTCCCCCTCCACTTT CASSQAGTGGFPLHF
. TRBJ2-3 11 TRBV19 . TGTGCCAGTAGTATTGGCGATACGCAGTATTTT CASSIGDTQYF
. TRBJ2-7 14 TRBV5-1 TRBD2 TGCGCCAGCAGCCCGGGACTACCGGCCTACGAGCAGTACTTC CASSPGLPAYEQYF
. TRBJ2-7 14 TRBV6-1 . TGTGCCAGCAGTGATCCGCGGACAGCCTACGAGCAGTACTTC CASSDPRTAYEQYF
. TRBJ1-1 13 TRBV7-9 . TGTGCCAGCAGCAGTCAGGCGAACACTGAAGCTTTCTTT CASSSQANTEAFF
. TRBJ1-1 20 TRBV24-1 . TGTGCCACCAGTGATTTGCGTGGCGACCCCCGGGGAGAAGCGAACACTGAAGCTTTCTTT CATSDLRGDPRGEANTEAFF
. TRBJ2-3 14 TRBV11-3 TRBD1 TGTGCCAGCAGCAAAGACAGGGAGAAGGGTACGCAGTATTTT CASSKDREKGTQYF
. TRBJ1-4 14 TRBV5-1 TRBD1 TGCGCCAGCAGCTTAAAGGGACAGGATGAAAAACTGTTTTTT CASSLKGQDEKLFF
. TRBJ1-2 14 TRBV5-4 TRBD1 TGTGCCAGCAGCGGTGCAGGGGGCTCCTATGGCTACACCTTC CASSGAGGSYGYTF
. TRBJ1-1 13 TRBV11-2 . TGTGCCAGTACAGGGTGGGAGAACACTGAAGCTTTCTTT CASTGWENTEAFF
. TRBJ2-2 15 TRBV5-1 . TGCGCCAGCAGCTTGGGCCTAGAGCACACCGGGGAGCTGTTTTTT CASSLGLEHTGELFF
. TRBJ2-6 13 TRBV28 . TGTGCCAGCAGCTACTCTGGGGCCAACGTCCTGACTTTC CASSYSGANVLTF
. TRBJ1-5 15 TRBV19 . TGTGCCAGTAGTATCCCAGGGCTTGGGAATCAGCCCCAGCATTTT CASSIPGLGNQPQHF
. TRBJ2-1 15 TRBV18 TRBD2 TGTGCCAGCTCAACCTCTAGCGGGGGGTACAATGAGCAGTTCTTC CASSTSSGGYNEQFF
. TRBJ2-7 12 TRBV6-2/TRBV6-3 . TGTGCCAGCAGTTCCCCAGCCTACGAGCAGTACTTC CASSSPAYEQYF
once TRBJ1-2 9 TRBV29-1 . TGCAGCGTTTCGTCCGGCTACACCTTC CSVSSGYTF
. TRBJ2-7 15 TRBV3-1/TRBV3-2 TRBD1 TGTGCCAGCAGCGGGCGACAGGGGCAAACCTACGAGCAGTACTTC CASSGRQGQTYEQYF
. TRBJ2-2 18 TRBV2 . TGTGCCAGCAGTGAAGCAGCAGTGAGAACAGGGACGAGCGGGGAGCTGTTTTTT CASSEAAVRTGTSGELFF
once TRBJ1-2 13 TRBV6-5 . TGTGCCAGCAGTTATTCAGGGGAGCGTGGCTACACCTTC CASSYSGERGYTF
. TRBJ2-1 15 TRBV18 TRBD1 TGTGCCAGCTCTCGTACAGGGGGATCCTACAATGAGCAGTTCTTC CASSRTGGSYNEQFF
. TRBJ2-5 16 TRBV12-5 TRBD1 TGTGCTAGTGGTTTGGTTGGGGACAGGGGCCAAGAGACCCAGTACTTC CASGLVGDRGQETQYF
. TRBJ2-7 17 TRBV9 . TGTGCCAGCAGCGTAGGAGCTTCGGAGACTCACTTCTACGAGCAGTACTTC CASSVGASETHFYEQYF
. TRBJ2-3 16 TRBV9 TRBD2 TGTGCCAGCAGCGCCTCAGCGGGGGGGTTTGCAGATACGCAGTATTTT CASSASAGGFADTQYF
. TRBJ2-3 16 TRBV7-9 TRBD2 TGTGCCAGCAGCTTTTTCGTAGCGGGGAGCACAGATACGCAGTATTTT CASSFFVAGSTDTQYF
. TRBJ1-2 15 TRBV7-3 . TGTGCCAGCAGCTTAACCGGGTCCAGTTCGTATGGCTACACCTTC CASSLTGSSSYGYTF
. TRBJ2-7 13 TRBV12-3/TRBV12-4 . TGTGCCAGCAGTTTCCCGGGATCCTACGAGCAGTACTTC CASSFPGSYEQYF
. TRBJ1-4 15 TRBV2 TRBD1 TGTGCCAGCAGTGGTCAGAGGGGGCGATATGAAAAACTGTTTTTT CASSGQRGRYEKLFF
. TRBJ1-2 14 TRBV7-8 . TGTGCCAGCAGCTTAGGGCTGGGGGCGTATGGCTACACCTTC CASSLGLGAYGYTF
. TRBJ1-1 14 TRBV18 TRBD1 TGTGCCAGCTCACGGGACAGCGGGCTCGCTGAAGCTTTCTTT CASSRDSGLAEAFF
. TRBJ2-1 14 TRBV5-1 . TGCGCCAGCACCACAGGGGGGGGATACAATGAGCAGTTCTTC CASTTGGGYNEQFF